This T cell receptor beta chain was identified in a study of Siglec-9 on CD8 T cells in melanoma (dated by TCRdb to about 2019). Concerning the study at large: The study examined the expression of Siglec-9 on CD8+ T cells and how Siglec-9 regulates T cells within the melanoma tumor microenvironment.

The library was prepared using the immunoSEQ multiplex PCR assay. The table comes from immuneACCESS by way of TCRdb, which keeps in-frame sequences with V and J called. Part of the clones is missing from these tables; in studies checked, under half for an unresolved V gene and the rest for unknown reasons. Within this sample are more than 25,000 clones, with less than 85% of them counted one time only. About 6% of the sample lies in the top ten. With respect to this clone: Its antigen is still unknown. There are no base qualities to consult, and no much larger clone falls within one base.

Findings and caveats that apply to the study as a whole: An effector memory CD8+ T-cell subset that appeared to accumulate within melanoma tumors was reported to be marked and regulated by Siglec-9.

After removal of 0 bases from V and 2 bases from J, the junction retains 1 base not matched to a gene. CDR1 and CDR2 are read off the germline V gene as MDHEN and SYDVKM. From the cysteine through the phenylalanine, the CDR3 covers 16 amino acids. The kept DNA is CDR3 alone, 48 bases in frame from the first base. Sequencing was carried out using Siglec-9- CD8+ T cells sorted from blood. Interpreted using the paper, the cell subset or site label stands for: CD8 T cells lacking Siglec-9. This TCR was recovered from a human donor in good health. The rearrangement joined TRBV28 to TRBJ2-3; 11 nucleotides in the junction match TRBD2. The nucleotides read TGTGCCAGCAGTTTATGGACTAGCGGGGACACAGATACGCAGTATTTT. This encodes CASSLWTSGDTDTQYF.